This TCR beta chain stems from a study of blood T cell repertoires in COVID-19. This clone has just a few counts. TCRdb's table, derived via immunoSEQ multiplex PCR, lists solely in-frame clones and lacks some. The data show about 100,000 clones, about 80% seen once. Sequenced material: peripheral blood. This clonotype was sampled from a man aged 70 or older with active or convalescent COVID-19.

The CDR3 nucleotides are TGTGCCATCAGTGATATAGAGTTTCCCTACGAGCAGTACTTC. As protein: CAISDIEFPYEQYF. The V and J genes are TRBV10-3 and TRBJ2-7; D is ambiguous. Looked up from germline, CDR1 is ENHRY and CDR2 is SYGVKD. CDR3 length: 14 amino acids. The V end was cut by 3 bases, the J end by 2 bases, with 11 bases between.